Sequencing of this T cell receptor beta chain was carried out in a study of CD8+ T cells in alopecia areata. Study overall: Treated patients were dosed with oral tofacitinib, taking 5 to 10 mg twice daily. It was 6 to 18 months of tofacitinib, and then there were 6 months off drug.

Germline V gene data show CDR1 as MNHNY and CDR2 as SVGAGI (reference sequence). V was pared by 6 bases and J by 6 bases, with 11 bases between. The length of the CDR3 is 12 residues. Sequencing relied on a cDNA template that was reverse transcribed from extracted RNA. Some clones are missing from TCRdb's copy, which holds only in-frame ones; the method was immunoSEQ multiplex PCR. This sample yields under 350,000 clones, of which about 62% are seen a single time; less than 2% belongs to the top ten. Treatment indicated: oral pan-JAK inhibitor, 5-10 mg twice daily. Sequenced material: CD4+ T cells sorted from blood, taken at week 24, from a patient treated with tofacitinib. The TCR sequence derives from a human donor with alopecia areata. The chain uses TRBV6-6 and TRBJ1-2, with D maybe TRBD1 (5 bases). CDR3 in amino acids: CASRDAGDGYTF. The CDR3 DNA is TGTGCCAGCAGAGACGCGGGGGATGGCTACACCTTC.